This T cell receptor beta chain was profiled in a study of T-cell reconstitution after alpha-beta-depleted transplantation in children. Germline values: CDR1 MGHRA, CDR2 YSYEKL. V was pared by 0 bases and J by 5 bases, with 5 bases between. The CDR3 runs to 13 residues. This clonotype was recorded at least ten times. A library of TCRbeta sequences, prepared with unique molecular identifiers, was generated. TCRdb ran MiXCR on the PCR reads and lists one entry per CDR3 protein. The sample carries about 4,900 distinct CDR3 sequences, 25% recorded once. The TCR originated in a boy under two years old who had a stem cell transplant for SCID, so the T cells may come from the graft donor. The chain recombines TRBV4-1 with TRBJ1-3; D unresolved. The input for sequencing was PBMCs, mostly from graft donor cells, taken 60 days after TCRalphabeta/CD19-depleted stem cell transplant. The chain's CDR3 is CASSQDIRNTIYF. CDR3 bases: TGCGCCAGCAGCCAAGATATTAGAAACACCATATATTTT.